The 14 T cell receptor beta chains below all came from one sample that was sequenced in a study of beta chain features in type 1 diabetes (dated by TCRdb to 2016 to 2019). The antigens for these receptors are not known. Library preparation was by the immunoSEQ multiplex PCR assay. All of the isolated RNA was reverse transcribed with the High Capacity cDNA Reverse Transcription Kit, so expressed TCRB transcripts were sequenced. This is the immuneACCESS table as TCRdb keeps it, with only in-frame sequences that have V and J called. A part of the clones is gone; compared with another copy, unresolved V genes explain less than half, and the rest is unexplained. The sample yields some 240,000 clones; approximately 16% were counted once. Approximately 0.081% of the sample is taken by the ten largest. What the study reported, not specific to this receptor: A moderate but significant shortening of TCRB CDR3 length was observed in type 1 diabetes patients in all four CD4+ subsets.

The sample taken for sequencing was naive CD4+ T cells from blood. The meaning of the sample's cell subset or site label: true naive CD4+ T cells. These receptors were obtained from a man younger than 40 with type 1 diabetes.

This clone was seen only a few times. The rearrangement uses TRBV30 and TRBJ2-1; D unclear. This CDR3 spans 12 amino acids. V was cut by 0 bases and J by 6 bases, with 6 bases left in between. Germline loops: CDR1 GTSNPN, CDR2 SVGIG (reference sequence). The CDR3: CAWSVLSNEQFF. DNA for the CDR3: TGTGCCTGGAGTGTACTGAGCAATGAGCAGTTCTTC. Filled out from reference TRBV30 and TRBJ2-1, the complete variable domain reads SQTIHQWPATLVQPVGSPLSLECTVEGTSNPNLYWYRQAAGRGLQLLFYSVGIGQISSEVPQNLSASRPQDRQFILSSKKLLLSDSGFYLCAWSVLSNEQFFGPGTRLTVL.

This clone was observed a handful of times. The chain joins TRBV10-3 to TRBJ2-7, with D possibly being TRBD1 (6 bases). The CDR3 extends over 12 amino acids. The V end was cut by 3 bases, the J end by 6 bases, with 9 bases between. Per germline, CDR1 ENHRY and CDR2 SYGVKD. CDR3 in amino acids: CAISEQGSEQYF. CDR3 in DNA: TGTGCCATCAGTGAACAGGGTTCCGAGCAGTACTTC.

The chain couples TRBV15 to TRBJ2-7; D gene ambiguous. CDR3 length: 13 amino acids. V was clipped by 1 base and J by 5 bases, with 9 bases between them. In germline, CDR1 is LNHNV, CDR2 YYDKDF (reference sequence). This CDR3 is CATSRGGMDEQYF. The CDR3 DNA sequence: TGTGCCACCAGCAGAGGAGGTATGGACGAGCAGTACTTC.

Turning to this clone: Additional DNA sequences in this sample encode the identical CDR3. This chain links TRBV29-1 with TRBJ2-7; the match to TRBD1 covers 9 bases. J was trimmed by 1 base and V by 4 bases; bases with no gene match: 2. Per the germline V gene, CDR1 is SQVTM and CDR2 is ANQGSEA. The CDR3 is 13 amino acids. The CDR3 DNA reads as TGCAGCGTTGGACAGGGGGTTTCCTACGAGCAGTACTTC. This sequence encodes CSVGQGVSYEQYF.

In this sample, this clone turned up a few times. This rearrangement joins TRBV27 to TRBJ2-1; 12 bases line up with TRBD2. Germline CDR1 reads MNHEY; CDR2 reads SMNVEV (reference sequence). The CDR3 loop spans 16 amino acids. V was clipped by 6 bases and J by 2 bases; unmatched bases: 5. CDR3 in DNA: TGTGCCAGCAGCTCCCTAGCGGGAGGGCCCTACAATGAGCAGTTCTTC. Its translation: CASSSLAGGPYNEQFF.

The sample holds a few counts of this clone. DNA for the CDR3: TGTGCCAGCAGCTCAGGACAGGGGACCACCGGGGAGCTGTTTTTT. Protein product: CASSSGQGTTGELFF. The chain joins TRBV7-9 to TRBJ2-2; the match to TRBD1 covers 9 bases. CDR3 length: 15 amino acids. V dropped 4 bases and J dropped 4; count of bases not matched to a gene: 4. Germline V gives CDR1 SEHNR, CDR2 FQNEAQ (reference sequence).

The table lists this clone with a few counts. The CDR3 is CASSPPSGVYNEQFF. CDR3 bases: TGTGCCAGCTCACCACCTAGCGGGGTATACAATGAGCAGTTCTTC. The chain links TRBV18 to TRBJ2-1; 8 nucleotides agree with TRBD2. V was clipped by 0 bases and J by 4 bases; unmatched bases: 2. The CDR3 totals 15 residues. Germline V CDR1 and CDR2: KGHSH, LQKENI.

This clone was recorded a few times. The rearrangement joins TRBV28 to TRBJ2-1, with 14 bases matching TRBD2. V shed 0 bases and J 8 bases; nucleotides not matched to a gene: 3. The CDR3 has 16 residues. In germline, CDR1 is MDHEN, CDR2 SYDVKM. CDR3 bases: TGTGCCAGCAGTTTATGGGGGACTAGCGGGAGCTATGAGCAGTTCTTC. Encoded protein: CASSLWGTSGSYEQFF. The full variable domain, its missing parts supplied by reference TRBV28 and TRBJ2-1, is DVKVTQSSRYLVKRTGEKVFLECVQDMDHENMFWYRQDPGLGLRLIYFSYDVKMKEKGDIPEGYSVSREKKERFSLILESASTNQTSMYLCASSLWGTSGSYEQFFGPGTRLTVL.

The chain links TRBV20-1 to TRBJ2-1; D gene uncertain. The ends were cut back, 1 base at V and 5 bases at J, with 3 bases in the middle. This CDR3 spans 11 amino acids. CDR1 and CDR2 (germline): DFQATT, SNEGSKA (reference sequence). The CDR3 nucleotides read TGCAGTGCTAGAGGTGACAATGAGCAGTTCTTC. Translation gives CSARGDNEQFF.

This clone was found a few times. The chain couples TRBV27 to TRBJ2-1; 7 bases are a match to TRBD1. The J segment lost 5 bases and the V segment lost 2 bases, leaving 3 bases of the junction unmatched. CDR3 length: 14 residues. Germline V gene lookup returns CDR1 MNHEY and CDR2 SMNVEV (reference sequence). The CDR3 spells CASSLAGGNNEQFF. The DNA of the CDR3 is TGTGCCAGCAGTTTAGCAGGGGGAAACAATGAGCAGTTCTTC.

This sequence joins TRBV25-1 and TRBJ2-3; 10 bases match TRBD2. The V segment lost 7 bases and the J segment 5 bases; nucleotides outside the gene matches: 9. The CDR3 extends over 15 amino acids. CDR1 and CDR2 (germline): MGHDK, SYGVNS. The CDR3 DNA follows: TGTGCCAGCACCTCGGGAGCGGGAGGGCAAGATACGCAGTATTTT. This encodes CASTSGAGGQDTQYF.

V gene TRBV6-5 combines with J gene TRBJ1-1; possibly TRBD1 for D (6 bases). Germline V CDR1 and CDR2: MNHEY, SVGAGI. V was trimmed by 7 bases and J by 3 bases, leaving 12 bases between them. The CDR3 totals 13 residues. CDR3 sequence (DNA): TGTGCCAGCAATATAAGACAGGACACTGAAGCTTTCTTT. Its protein product is CASNIRQDTEAFF.

This clone has just a few counts. The V gene is TRBV5-4, the J gene TRBJ2-3; 9 bases match TRBD2. CDR1 is SGHNT, CDR2 YYREEE, per germline (reference sequence). This CDR3 has 15 amino acids. With V trimmed by 2 bases and J by 1 base, 2 bases remained unmatched. CDR3 sequence: CASSFTSGRTDTQYF. The CDR3 DNA reads as TGTGCCAGCAGCTTCACTAGCGGGCGCACAGATACGCAGTATTTT.

V is TRBV29-1 and J is TRBJ1-4, with a possible D match to TRBD1 (6 bases). The CDR3 consists of 15 residues. CDR1 is SQVTM and CDR2 is ANQGSEA in the germline V gene. V was clipped by 4 bases and J by 7 bases, with 19 bases between them. The CDR3: CSVGRGFGSVEKLFF. The CDR3 coding sequence is TGCAGCGTTGGCAGGGGATTTGGTTCGGTTGAAAAACTGTTTTTT.